This T cell receptor beta chain came from a study of T cell changes during pregnancy in multiple sclerosis. TCRdb's table, derived via immunoSEQ multiplex PCR, lists solely in-frame clones and lacks some. The sample records around 25,000 clones, 86% being singletons. The CDR3 has 12 residues. Germline lookup yields CDR1 SQVTM and CDR2 ANQGSEA. V was shortened by 6 bases and J by 1 base, with 9 bases between the two germline ends. V and J are TRBV29-1 and TRBJ1-1, with D possibly TRBD1 on 5 matching bases. The sample in question was CD8+ T cells from peripheral blood mononuclear cells, obtained in the first trimester of pregnancy. This sequence originates from a female donor in good health, enrolled as a control in a pregnancy study. This CDR3 is CSVVGGNTEAFF. The CDR3 nucleotides are TGCAGCGTCGTGGGGGGGAACACTGAAGCTTTCTTT. Full variable domain (rest looked up from reference TRBV29-1 and TRBJ1-1): SAVISQKPSRDICQRGTSLTIQCQVDSQVTMMFWYRQQPGQSLTLIATANQGSEATYESGFVIDKFPISRPNLTFSTLTVSNMSPEDSSIYLCSVVGGNTEAFFGQGTRLTVV.